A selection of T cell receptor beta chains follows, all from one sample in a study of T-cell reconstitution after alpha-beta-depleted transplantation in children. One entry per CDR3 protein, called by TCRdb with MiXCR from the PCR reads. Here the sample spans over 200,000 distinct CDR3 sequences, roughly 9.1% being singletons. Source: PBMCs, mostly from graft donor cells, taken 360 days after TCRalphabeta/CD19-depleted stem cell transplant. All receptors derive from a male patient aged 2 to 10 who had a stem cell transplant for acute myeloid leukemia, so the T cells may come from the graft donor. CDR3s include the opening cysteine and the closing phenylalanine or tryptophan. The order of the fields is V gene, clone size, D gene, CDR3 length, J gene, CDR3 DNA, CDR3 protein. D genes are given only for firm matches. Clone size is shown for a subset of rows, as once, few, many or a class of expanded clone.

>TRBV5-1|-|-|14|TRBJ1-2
TGCGCCAGCAGCTTAGGGGACGGACCCTATGGCTACACCTTC
CASSLGDGPYGYTF
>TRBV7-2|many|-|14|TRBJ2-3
TGTGCCAGCAGCTTAGCGCCGGACCCAGATACGCAGTATTTT
CASSLAPDPDTQYF
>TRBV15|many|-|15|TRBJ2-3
TGTGCCACCAGCAGAGAAAGCGGCCACACAGATACGCAGTATTTT
CATSRESGHTDTQYF
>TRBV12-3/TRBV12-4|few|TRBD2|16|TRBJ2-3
TGTGCCAGCACTCCCCGGGGGGAAACTAGCACAGATACGCAGTATTTT
CASTPRGETSTDTQYF
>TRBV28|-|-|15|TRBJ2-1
TGTGCCAGCAGTCAGGGCGGGGTCTCCTACAATGAGCAGTTCTTC
CASSQGGVSYNEQFF
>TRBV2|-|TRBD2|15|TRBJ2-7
TGTGCCAGCACCCCCGGGACTAGCGGTACCTACGAGCAGTACTTC
CASTPGTSGTYEQYF
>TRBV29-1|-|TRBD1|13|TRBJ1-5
TGCAGCGTTAGTGGACAGGGGGGACAGCCCCAGCATTTT
CSVSGQGGQPQHF
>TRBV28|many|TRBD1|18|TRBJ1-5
TGTGCCAGCAGTTTATTCGGGGAGGGACAGAATAGCAATCAGCCCCAGCATTTT
CASSLFGEGQNSNQPQHF
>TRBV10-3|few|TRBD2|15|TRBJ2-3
TGTGCCACCATGTCGTCGGGACTAGCAGCAGATACGCAGTATTTT
CATMSSGLAADTQYF
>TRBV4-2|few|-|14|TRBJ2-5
TGTGCCAGCAGCCAAGGCGGCGCACAAGAGACCCAGTACTTC
CASSQGGAQETQYF
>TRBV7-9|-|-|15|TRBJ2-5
TGTGCCAGCAGCTTAGCAGGGTTCCGAATGGAGACCCAGTACTTC
CASSLAGFRMETQYF
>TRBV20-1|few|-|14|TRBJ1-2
TGCAGTGCTAGAGCCAGGGCCTACTGGTATGGCTACACCTTC
CSARARAYWYGYTF
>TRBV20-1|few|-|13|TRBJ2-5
TGCAGTGCTAGACCTCGGGGTGTAGAGACCCAGTACTTC
CSARPRGVETQYF
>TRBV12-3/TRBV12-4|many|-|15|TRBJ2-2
TGTGCCAGCAGCTCGGACAGTATGAACACCGGGGAGCTGTTTTTT
CASSSDSMNTGELFF
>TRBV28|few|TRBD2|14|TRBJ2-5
TGTGCCAGCTTGACTAGCGGCTACCAAGAGACCCAGTACTTC
CASLTSGYQETQYF
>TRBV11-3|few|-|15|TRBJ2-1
TGTGCCAGCAGCTTAGGGCTCGGGGCGGGGAATGAGCAGTTCTTC
CASSLGLGAGNEQFF
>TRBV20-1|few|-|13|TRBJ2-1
TGCAGTGCCTATTTTGGGGCCTACAATGAGCAGTTCTTC
CSAYFGAYNEQFF
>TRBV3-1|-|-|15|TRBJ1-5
TGTGCCAGCAGCCAAGACGGACAGCCTAATCAGCCCCAGCATTTT
CASSQDGQPNQPQHF
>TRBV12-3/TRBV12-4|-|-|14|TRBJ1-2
TGTGCCAGCACCTCGGCAGGGCCGGCAAGAGGCTACACCTTC
CASTSAGPARGYTF
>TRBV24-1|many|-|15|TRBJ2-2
TGTGCCACCAGTGGTTCGGACAGACCCACCGGGGAGCTGTTTTTT
CATSGSDRPTGELFF
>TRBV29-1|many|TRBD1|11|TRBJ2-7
TGCAGCGTAAACAGGGGTTACGAGCAGTACTTC
CSVNRGYEQYF
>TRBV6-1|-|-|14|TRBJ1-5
TGTGCCAGCACCCCATCGGGAGGCAATCAGCCCCAGCATTTT
CASTPSGGNQPQHF
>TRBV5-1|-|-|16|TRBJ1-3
TGCGCCAGCAGCTTACTTTCCCGGGAGTCTGGAAACACCATATATTTT
CASSLLSRESGNTIYF
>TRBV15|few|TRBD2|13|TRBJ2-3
TGTGCCACCAGCAGAGATCCTCGGGAGGCCCAGTATTTT
CATSRDPREAQYF
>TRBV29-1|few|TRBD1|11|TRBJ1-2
TGCAGCGCAAGGACAGGGGGGGACTACACCTTC
CSARTGGDYTF
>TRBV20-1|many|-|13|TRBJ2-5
TGCAGTGCTAGTGGCCAGAACCAAGAGACCCAGTACTTC
CSASGQNQETQYF
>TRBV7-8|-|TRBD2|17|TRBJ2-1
TGTGCCAGCAGCTTAGCGGCCCTAGCGGGGGGTTACAATGAGCAGTTCTTC
CASSLAALAGGYNEQFF
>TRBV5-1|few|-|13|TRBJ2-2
TGCGCCAGCAGCTTGTCCAGTGAAGGGGAGCTGTTTTTT
CASSLSSEGELFF
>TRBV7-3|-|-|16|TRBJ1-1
TGTGCCAGCAGCCGATCCTCCTCCGGGGGCATCGGTGAAGCTTTCTTT
CASSRSSSGGIGEAFF
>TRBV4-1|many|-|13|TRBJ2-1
TGCGCCAGCAGCCAGGGGCGAGACAATGAGCAGTTCTTC
CASSQGRDNEQFF